These 17 T cell receptor beta chains originate from one sample sequenced in a study of cytomegalovirus exposure and HLA in healthy donors. Only in-frame clones appear in the TCRdb table, and some are missing; sequencing was by immunoSEQ multiplex PCR. This table has about 260,000 clones, about 90% appearing once. Sequencing used PBMCs. The source is a woman aged 25 to 39 in good health and CMV-seronegative.

The table lists this clone with a count of one. This chain uses TRBV29-1 with TRBJ2-7; TRBD2 matches 8 bases. The junction had 20 bases not matched to a gene; V was cut back by 6 bases and J by 7 bases. CDR1 is SQVTM and CDR2 is ANQGSEA in the germline V gene. The CDR3 runs 16 residues. DNA for the CDR3: TGCAGCGTCCCCCGGGGGGGGAGGGGCAGAGTTTTGGAGCAGTACTTC. It translates to CSVPRGGRGRVLEQYF.

The chain carries TRBV4-3 and TRBJ2-4; tentatively, D is TRBD1 (6 bases). The CDR3 contains 16 residues. The V end was cut by 0 bases, the J end by 0 bases, with 9 bases between. CDR1 and CDR2 (germline): LGHNA, YSLEER. The CDR3 region has the DNA TGCGCCAGCAGCCAAGATCAGGGGCCAGCCAAAAACATTCAGTACTTC. Translation: CASSQDQGPAKNIQYF.

The V call is TRBV6-1, the J call TRBJ2-3; TRBD2 matches at 7 bases. This CDR3 is 15 amino acids long. CDR1 is MNHNS and CDR2 is SASEGT in the germline V gene. V trimming: 5 bases; J trimming: 4 bases; junction bases outside the gene matches: 9. The CDR3 DNA follows: TGTGCCAGCAGTAGTGGGGAGGGAGGTGCAGATACGCAGTATTTT. Translation: CASSSGEGGADTQYF.

J is TRBJ2-2 and V is TRBV5-6; D is perhaps TRBD2 (6 bases). CDR1 and CDR2 from the germline V gene are SGHDT and YYEEEE. V was shortened by 4 bases and J by 3 bases, with 10 bases between the two germline ends. The CDR3 consists of 14 residues. Here the CDR3 reads CASSPDYDTGELFF. The CDR3 nucleotides are TGTGCCAGCAGCCCGGACTACGACACCGGGGAGCTGTTTTTT.

The rearrangement links TRBV27 to TRBJ2-1; 7 bases map to TRBD2. From germline, CDR1 is MNHEY and CDR2 SMNVEV (reference sequence). V lost 3 bases to trimming and J lost 0 bases; unmatched junction nucleotides: 2. The CDR3 sequence is 15 residues long. For the CDR3, the DNA is TGTGCCAGCAGTTTGGGGGGGGTCTCCTACAATGAGCAGTTCTTC. It codes for CASSLGGVSYNEQFF.

The chain recombines TRBV4-3 with TRBJ2-1; D may be TRBD2 (6 bases). This CDR3 contains 13 residues. From germline, CDR1 is LGHNA and CDR2 YSLEER. Trimming pared 2 bases from V and 8 bases from J, leaving 10 bases between. For the CDR3, the DNA is TGCGCCAGCAGCCAAACCTCTAGCGATGAGCAGTTCTTC. Protein: CASSQTSSDEQFF.

The chain is built from TRBV10-2 and TRBJ1-4, with TRBD1 matching 9 bases. The germline V gene encodes CDR1 WSHSY and CDR2 SAAADI. The length of the CDR3 is 15 residues. Trimming cost V 0 bases and J 8 bases; bases outside gene matches: 4. CDR3 loop: CASSESNRGREKLFF. In DNA form, the CDR3 reads TGCGCCAGCAGTGAGTCAAACAGGGGGCGGGAAAAACTGTTTTTT.

The J gene is TRBJ2-2, the V gene TRBV6-1; the match to TRBD2 covers 10 bases. CDR1 is MNHNS and CDR2 is SASEGT in the germline V gene. The CDR3 has 16 residues. V lost 2 bases to trimming and J lost 7 bases; unmatched junction nucleotides: 7. This chain's CDR3 is CASSEPSGRGYGELFF. The CDR3 bases are TGTGCCAGCAGTGAACCGAGCGGGAGGGGGTACGGGGAGCTGTTTTTT.

CDR3 bases: TGTGCCAGCAGTTATGGGACTAGCGGGATGTCCGGGGAGCTGTTTTTT. Protein product: CASSYGTSGMSGELFF. The J gene is TRBJ2-2, the V gene TRBV6-5, with 13 bases aligning to TRBD2. CDR1 MNHEY and CDR2 SVGAGI come from the germline V gene. V shed 3 bases, J shed 6 bases, and the junction held 4 bases outside the gene matches. The CDR3 covers 16 residues.

This clone was seen only a few times. The chain has TRBV28 and TRBJ1-5; D is possibly TRBD1 (5 bases). Trimming took 6 bases from V and 6 from J, leaving 15 bases between them. Germline V lookup: CDR1 MDHEN, CDR2 SYDVKM. CDR3 length: 14 amino acids. The CDR3 reads CASSPLGVPQPQHF. In nucleotides, the CDR3 is TGTGCCAGCAGCCCACTAGGGGTTCCTCAGCCCCAGCATTTT.

The V call is TRBV7-3, the J call TRBJ2-2, with 8 nucleotides matching TRBD2. The V segment lost 5 bases and the J segment 4 bases; nucleotides outside the gene matches: 9. This CDR3 has 16 amino acids. The V gene's germline CDR1 is SGHTA and CDR2 FQGTGA. The CDR3 sequence: CASSPTAGGGTGELFF. The CDR3 bases are TGTGCCAGCAGCCCTACGGCGGGAGGAGGCACCGGGGAGCTGTTTTTT.

The chain combines TRBV5-4 with TRBJ2-2; D not certain. The V end was cut by 4 bases, the J end by 4 bases, with 11 bases between. The V gene's germline CDR1 is SGHNT and CDR2 YYREEE (reference sequence). CDR3 length: 14 amino acids. The CDR3 bases are TGTGCCAGCAGCCCAGGTGGTGCCACCGGGGAGCTGTTTTTT. This sequence encodes CASSPGGATGELFF.

The chain carries TRBV5-5 and TRBJ2-4, with 8 positions matching TRBD1. CDR3 size: 13 residues. CDR1 is SGHKS and CDR2 is YYEKEE in the germline V gene (reference sequence). J was trimmed by 7 bases and V by 5 bases; bases with no gene match: 5. The CDR3 bases are TGTGCCAGCAGGAGGACAGGGTTGAACATTCAGTACTTC. It translates to CASRRTGLNIQYF.

J is TRBJ2-7 and V is TRBV28; 9 nucleotides line up with TRBD1. J was trimmed by 1 base and V by 6 bases; bases with no gene match: 7. The germline V gene encodes CDR1 MDHEN and CDR2 SYDVKM. This CDR3 is 15 amino acids long. CDR3 in amino acids: CASRHRDRDSYEQYF. The CDR3 region has the DNA TGTGCCAGCAGGCACCGGGACAGGGATTCCTACGAGCAGTACTTC.

Only one count was recorded for this clone. This chain uses TRBV14 with TRBJ2-7; no firm D call. Germline V CDR1 and CDR2: SGHDN, FVKESK. CDR3 length equals 13 residues. V lost 6 bases, J lost 2 bases, and 11 bases lay in between. CDR3 in amino acids: CASSPEVAYEQYF. The CDR3 nucleotides read TGTGCCAGCAGTCCAGAGGTAGCCTACGAGCAGTACTTC.

The rearrangement links TRBV27 to TRBJ2-7; no firm D call. CDR1 and CDR2 (germline): MNHEY, SMNVEV (reference sequence). This CDR3 has 15 residues. The V and J ends lost 5 bases and 2 bases respectively, with 16 bases between them. CDR3 nucleotide sequence: TGTGCCAGCAGTCCACAAGCGATCTTACCCTACGAGCAGTACTTC. Encoded protein: CASSPQAILPYEQYF.

The rearrangement uses TRBV4-3 and TRBJ2-7; the D gene could be TRBD1 or TRBD2 (5 bases each). CDR3 length: 14 amino acids. V lost 1 base and J lost 0, with 7 bases in between. Germline V gene lookup returns CDR1 LGHNA and CDR2 YSLEER. CDR3 in DNA: TGCGCCAGCAGCCAAGTGAGGGGCTCCTACGAGCAGTACTTC. Translated, it gives CASSQVRGSYEQYF.